This paragraph covers one T cell receptor (beta chain) sequence. Which antigen it targets is not known. Per-base quality was not reported, and no clone a single base away is much larger than it. The germline V gene supplies CDR1 SGDLS and CDR2 YYNGEE. Trimming removed 0 bases from V and 4 bases from J, leaving 12 bases between the germline ends. Including cysteine and phenylalanine, the CDR3 has 15 amino acids. Left in the record is the CDR3 DNA by itself, 45 bases read in frame from the first base. The collaborating institutions used their own protocols to collect whole blood in K2EDTA tubes. For TCRbeta analysis, collaborator samples were shipped as frozen whole blood, as isolated PBMCs, or as DNA extracted from either sample type. TCRbeta CDR3 regions were amplified from genomic DNA using the immunoSEQ Assay, a bias-controlled multiplex PCR. Under the source paper's analysis protocol: The number of nucleated cells in each sample was estimated by amplification of reference gene primers within the assay. To quantify the absolute abundance of each unique TCRbeta CDR3 rearrangement, sequence reads were collapsed and filtered. For each sample, productive Simpson clonality was calculated as the square root of Simpson's diversity index over productive rearrangements. The table comes from immuneACCESS by way of TCRdb, which keeps in-frame sequences with V and J called. Part of the clones is missing from these tables; in studies checked, under half for an unresolved V gene and the rest for unknown reasons. Clone size and V and J calls were adopted from that table, with D and trimming inferred from the DNA. Here the sample has fewer than 400,000 clones; 85% occur a single time. The ten top clones hold 3% to 4.5% of the sample.

This entry belongs to a study of blood T cell repertoires in COVID-19 (dated by TCRdb to 2020 to 2021). Study-wide context: The collaborator samples originated in the United States, Italy and Spain and spanned the acute and convalescent phases of COVID-19. Subjects who had been exposed to COVID-19, were actively infected with it, or had recovered from it provided the deeply sampled blood TCRbeta repertoires that made up the dataset. Where HLA class I and class II types were available, the types were taken from metadata supplied by the sample provider, not from assay-based typing. Samples were obtained from the ongoing ImmuneRACE study (first 160 participants) and from about 1,300 subjects provided by 6 global collaborators. Sample metadata almost always included a de-identified subject ID, COVID-19 status, age in years and sex. A freely available public database, intended as a resource for researchers studying the immune response to SARS-CoV-2, is where the repertoires were released. The prospective study material was composed of cDNA or gDNA derived from T cells, B-cell-depleted T cells, or PBMCs.

Overall study results and their limits: How much clinical and demographic metadata was included differed by source and by participant, and the metadata was provided uncurated.

The clonotype comes from a young woman with acute or convalescent COVID-19. Sequencing used peripheral blood. The rearranged segments are TRBV9 and TRBJ2-3; TRBD1 is a possible D gene, resting on 5 matching bases. The DNA is TGTGCCAGCAGCGTAGAAGTGGTGGGGCCAGATACGCAGTATTTT. It is translated as CASSVEVVGPDTQYF.